Listed here are 17 T cell receptor beta chains from one sample, sequenced in a study of T cell responses to AZD1222 COVID-19 vaccine (dated by TCRdb to the early 2020s). Interpreted using the paper, the time point label stands for: baseline before first vaccination. Libraries came from the immunoSEQ multiplex PCR assay. In its TCRdb copy, this immuneACCESS table keeps in-frame sequences only and misses some clones. Where compared with another copy, unresolved V genes explain less than half of these, and the others have no known cause. This sample holds 78,000 or so clones; about nine tenths were observed only once. The ten largest account for about 20% of the sample. The sequenced sample was peripheral blood, obtained on day 0 of AZD1222 vaccination. These receptors all stem from an adult in good health.

The rearrangement links TRBV5-4 to TRBJ1-1; maybe TRBD1 (6 bases). The CDR3 is 14 residues long. V was trimmed by 5 bases and J by 0 bases, leaving 11 bases between them. Germline V lookup: CDR1 SGHNT, CDR2 YYREEE (reference sequence). The CDR3: CASRNRDMNTEAFF. The CDR3 DNA reads TGTGCCAGCAGGAACAGGGATATGAACACTGAAGCTTTCTTT.

The rearrangement links TRBV1 to TRBJ1-1; TRBD1, the table's D call, was not compared with the DNA. TRBV1 constitutes a pseudogene. The CDR3 length is 18 residues. CDR3 in amino acids: CTSSQDMAQGGPSTEAFF. Here the CDR3 DNA reads TGCACCAGCAGCCAAGATATGGCACAGGGTGGACCCTCAACTGAAGCTTTCTTT.

The rearrangement uses TRBV10-2 and TRBJ2-7; tentatively, D is TRBD2 (5 bases). The CDR3 has 12 residues. Trimming took 10 bases from V and 6 from J, leaving 16 bases between them. Germline V gene data show CDR1 as WSHSY and CDR2 as SAAADI. This CDR3 reads CAILSSRGEQYF. In DNA, the CDR3 is TGCGCCATCCTATCCAGCCGGGGCGAGCAGTACTTC.

This chain links TRBV7-9 with TRBJ2-7; TRBD1 matches 9 bases. The CDR3 is made up of 16 amino acids. Germline CDR1 is SEHNR and CDR2 is FQNEAQ (reference sequence). With 5 bases clipped from V and 1 base from J, the junction kept 9 bases outside the gene matches. CDR3 DNA: TGTGCCAGCAGCCCTTGGCCCGGGACAGGGTCCTACGAGCAGTACTTC. Its protein is CASSPWPGTGSYEQYF.

This chain connects TRBV3-1 (or the pseudogene TRBV3-2) to TRBJ2-7; the D is unclear. The CDR3 runs to 11 residues. Trimming removed 3 bases at V and 4 bases at J, with 4 bases between. CDR1 and CDR2 (germline): LGHDT, YNNKEL (reference sequence). The CDR3 coding sequence is TGTGCCAGCAGCCAGGAGTACGAGCAGTACTTC. Protein: CASSQEYEQYF.

The chain links TRBV18 to TRBJ2-3; D gene unclear. V dropped 3 bases and J dropped 0 bases, with 10 bases sitting between them. The CDR3 contains 15 residues. Germline V gene data show CDR1 as KGHSH and CDR2 as LQKENI. The CDR3 reads CASSPTGPSTDTQYF. The DNA for the CDR3 is TGTGCCAGCTCACCGACGGGTCCAAGCACAGATACGCAGTATTTT.

This chain joins TRBV29-1 and TRBJ2-3, with 13 positions matching TRBD2. Trimming cost V 4 bases and J 6 bases; bases outside gene matches: 10. Germline lookup yields CDR1 SQVTM and CDR2 ANQGSEA. The CDR3 is 16 residues long. The CDR3 sequence: CSVGLAGGLFRDTQYF. The DNA for the CDR3 is TGCAGCGTTGGACTAGCGGGGGGTTTGTTCAGGGATACGCAGTATTTT.

This clone appeared once. The V gene is TRBV10-1, the J gene TRBJ2-3; no firm D call. The CDR3 loop spans 11 amino acids. Germline V gives CDR1 WNHNN, CDR2 SYGVQD (reference sequence). The V gene lost 0 bases and the J gene lost 10 bases, with 5 bases spanning the gap. The CDR3 nucleotides are TGCGCCAGCAGTGAGTCCCGGGCGCAGTATTTT. Its protein is CASSESRAQYF.

This clone was seen once. This chain uses TRBV6-2 or TRBV6-3 with TRBJ2-7; D is undetermined. Trimming cost V 5 bases and J 3 bases, with 2 bases left between them. CDR3 length: 10 residues. Germline V lookup: CDR1 MNHEY, CDR2 SVGEGT. The CDR3 reads CASSNYEQYF. CDR3 in DNA: TGTGCCAGCAGTAACTACGAGCAGTACTTC.

This clone was observed once. This chain links TRBV10-3 with TRBJ1-2, with 10 bases that match TRBD1. CDR3 length: 14 amino acids. J was trimmed by 7 bases and V by 8 bases; bases with no gene match: 10. Looked up from germline, CDR1 is ENHRY and CDR2 is SYGVKD. The chain's CDR3 is CAILRDRGGGGYTF. Here the CDR3 DNA reads TGTGCCATCCTCCGGGACAGGGGAGGAGGTGGCTACACCTTC.

This clone was counted a single time. The gene calls are TRBV7-9 and TRBJ1-4, with a tentative D call TRBD1 (5 bases). The CDR3 length is 16 residues. Germline V lookup: CDR1 SEHNR, CDR2 FQNEAQ (reference sequence). Trimming removed 5 bases from V and 3 bases from J, with 16 bases in between. The CDR3 protein is CASSAPTVRANEKLFF. CDR3 coding DNA: TGTGCCAGCAGCGCCCCGACAGTGAGGGCTAATGAAAAACTGTTTTTT.

The chain links TRBV7-6 to TRBJ2-3, with 11 bases aligning to TRBD2. Germline trimming cut 4 bases from V and 5 bases from J; bases unmatched to any gene: 8. The CDR3 consists of 16 residues. Germline CDR1 is SGHVS and CDR2 is FNYEAQ. This CDR3 is CASSSVAGGPGDTQYF. The DNA of the CDR3 is TGTGCCAGCAGCTCGGTAGCGGGGGGGCCCGGAGATACGCAGTATTTT.

This clone was detected only a few times. This sequence joins TRBV5-1 and TRBJ2-2; TRBD1 might be the D (6 bases). CDR3 size: 18 residues. Deletions cut 1 base from V and 1 base from J, with 17 bases between. Per the germline V gene, CDR1 is SGHRS and CDR2 is YFSETQ. The CDR3 sequence is CASSLSLWTDKNTGELFF. In DNA, the CDR3 is TGCGCCAGCAGCTTGAGCCTTTGGACAGACAAGAACACCGGGGAGCTGTTTTTT.

The chain employs TRBV27 and TRBJ1-6; D not resolved. The length of the CDR3 is 11 residues. V lost 4 bases and J lost 7, with 2 bases in between. Per the germline V gene, CDR1 is MNHEY and CDR2 is SMNVEV (reference sequence). This CDR3 reads CASSSNSPLHF. CDR3 nucleotide sequence: TGTGCCAGCAGTTCGAATTCACCCCTCCACTTT.

The J gene is TRBJ1-1, the V gene TRBV6-5; TRBD1 is a possible D gene (5 bases). This CDR3 contains 12 residues. Germline values: CDR1 MNHEY, CDR2 SVGAGI. V was clipped by 6 bases and J by 1 base, with 6 bases between them. CDR3 nucleotide sequence: TGTGCCAGCAGGGGGACGAACACTGAAGCTTTCTTT. Amino acids: CASRGTNTEAFF.

J is TRBJ2-7 and V is TRBV28; the D call may be TRBD1 or TRBD2 (5 bases each). The CDR3 has 11 amino acids. The V and J ends lost 5 bases and 6 bases respectively, with 8 bases between them. Germline lookup yields CDR1 MDHEN and CDR2 SYDVKM. Here the CDR3 DNA reads TGTGCCAGCAGTCTGGGGACCGAGCAGTACTTC. Protein product: CASSLGTEQYF.

The J gene is TRBJ1-4, the V gene TRBV6-5; D is unclear. This CDR3 has 13 residues. Germline V gene lookup returns CDR1 MNHEY and CDR2 SVGAGI. Trimming left V 6 bases short and J 3 bases short, with 8 bases between. As DNA, the CDR3 is TGTGCCAGCAGGCCCCGGGCTAATGAAAAACTGTTTTTT. Its translation is CASRPRANEKLFF.